This T cell receptor (beta chain) was sequenced for a study of post-analysis software for immune sequencing data. Study details: Clinical courses comprised relapsing-remitting, secondary progressive and progressive-relapsing multiple sclerosis.

The authors incorporated unique molecular identifiers into the TCR beta cDNA libraries. Each CDR3 protein gets one entry after TCRdb re-called the PCR reads with MiXCR. Of hundreds of thousands of distinct CDR3 sequences in the sample, 53% were seen once. Germline CDR1 and CDR2: MNHEY and SVGEGT. The CDR3 runs 16 residues. V lost 4 bases and J 4 bases, leaving 18 bases between the germline ends. General study findings and limits: The five TRBV segments detected at higher frequency in patients than in controls included TRBV5-6, TRBV5-1 and TRBV20-1. Significantly decreased normalized Chao1 diversity was recorded for multiple sclerosis patients relative to controls.

Turning to this clonotype: Its antigen remains unidentified.

The TCR was taken from a girl between 10 and 17 years old with multiple sclerosis. The rearrangement links TRBV6-2 or TRBV6-3 to TRBJ2-3; no firm D call. The specimen sequenced was blood. CDR3 coding DNA: TGTGCCAGCAGTTGGGCGCGTGCCAAGGCGGCAGATACGCAGTATTTT. This codes for CASSWARAKAADTQYF.